This record covers a single T cell receptor beta chain. It lacks a known antigen. Within one base of it there is no much larger clone, and no base qualities were kept. The sample comes from a study of blood T cell repertoires in COVID-19 (dated by TCRdb to the early 2020s). Regarding the research as a whole: Collaborator samples came from the United States, Italy and Spain and covered acute and convalescent phases of COVID-19. The material from the prospective study consisted of cDNA or gDNA derived from T cells, B-cell-depleted T cells, or PBMCs. The samples were drawn from two sources: the first 160 participants of the ongoing ImmuneRACE study, and 1,200 or so subjects contributed by 6 global collaborators. Subjects who had been exposed to COVID-19, were actively infected with it, or had recovered from it provided the deeply sampled blood TCRbeta repertoires that made up the dataset. Sample metadata almost always included a de-identified subject ID, COVID-19 status, age in years and sex. Where available, HLA class I and class II types were taken from metadata supplied by the sample provider and were not determined by assay-based typing. The repertoires were released in a freely available public database meant as a resource for research on the immune response to SARS-CoV-2. Summary of the overall study and its limitations: Clinical and demographic metadata were provided uncurated, with the amount varying by source and participant.

Collaborating institutions collected whole blood in K2EDTA tubes following their own protocols. For TCRbeta analysis, collaborators shipped samples in one of three forms: frozen whole blood, isolated PBMCs, or DNA extracted from either of those sample types. The germline V gene gives CDR1 as KGHDR and CDR2 as SFDVKD. V gives up 9 bases and J gives up 8 bases, and the segment between their germline ends measures 15 bases. The CDR3 holds 12 amino acids from the cysteine to the phenylalanine. The CDR3 DNA has 36 bases and is translated from base 1. TCRbeta CDR3 regions were amplified from genomic DNA by means of the immunoSEQ Assay, a bias-controlled multiplex PCR. Turning to the authors' computational methods: The number of nucleated cells in each sample was estimated from the amplification of reference gene primers within the assay. To quantify the absolute abundance of each unique TCRbeta CDR3 rearrangement, sequence reads were collapsed and filtered. For each sample, productive Simpson clonality was calculated by taking the square root of Simpson's diversity index across productive rearrangements. TCRdb carries this immuneACCESS record with in-frame sequences only. Its versions omit some clonotypes, under half of them owing to an unresolved V gene in the studies checked, with the rest unexplained. That table furnishes V, J and clone size, whereas the DNA furnished D and trimming. The sample table shows 200,000 or so clones, and roughly 87% are seen once. The ten top clones hold 1.9% of the sample.

This chain is built from TRBV24-1 and TRBJ1-2; a tentative D match to TRBD1 spans 6 bases. This sequence was found in a man between 40 and 49 years old with active or convalescent COVID-19. The sequencing input was peripheral blood. The CDR3 protein is CATSRQDRGYTF. The base sequence is TGTGCCACCTCCCGACAGGATAGGGGCTACACCTTC.